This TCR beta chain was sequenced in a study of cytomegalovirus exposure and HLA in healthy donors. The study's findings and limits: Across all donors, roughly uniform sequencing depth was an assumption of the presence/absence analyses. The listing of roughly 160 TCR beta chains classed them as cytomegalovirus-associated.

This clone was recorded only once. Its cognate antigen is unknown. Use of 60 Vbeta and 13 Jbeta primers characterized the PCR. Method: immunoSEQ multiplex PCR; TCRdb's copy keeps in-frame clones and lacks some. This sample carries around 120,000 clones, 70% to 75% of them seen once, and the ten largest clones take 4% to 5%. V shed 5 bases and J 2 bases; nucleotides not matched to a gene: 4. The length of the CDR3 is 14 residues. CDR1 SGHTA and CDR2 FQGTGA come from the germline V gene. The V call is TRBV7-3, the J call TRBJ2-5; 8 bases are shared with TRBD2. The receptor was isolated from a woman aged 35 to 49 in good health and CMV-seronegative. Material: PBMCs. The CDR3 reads CASSPVAGQETQYF. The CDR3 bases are TGTGCCAGCAGCCCTGTAGCGGGGCAAGAGACCCAGTACTTC.